What follows are 22 T cell receptor beta chains derived from one specimen sequenced in a study of blood T cell repertoires in COVID-19. Using immunoSEQ multiplex PCR, the repertoire was profiled, and TCRdb retains in-frame clones only, with some absent. In the table there are 15,000 or so clones, roughly 80% of which are singletons. The sample consisted of peripheral blood. The receptor set was obtained from a man aged 40-49 years with active or convalescent COVID-19.

The gene calls are TRBV24-1 and TRBJ1-1, with D perhaps matching TRBD1 (5 bases). The CDR3 spans 12 residues. CDR1 is KGHDR, CDR2 SFDVKD, per germline. The germline V and J ends were trimmed by 7 bases and 1 base, with 6 bases remaining between them. The CDR3 sequence: CATRGQNTEAFF. The DNA for the CDR3 is TGTGCCACCAGAGGACAGAACACTGAAGCTTTCTTT.

The table lists this clone with a count of one. The chain has TRBV4-3 and TRBJ2-1; TRBD2 matches 11 bases. V shed 0 bases and J 8 bases; nucleotides not matched to a gene: 6. This CDR3 comprises 16 residues. Germline CDR1 is LGHNA and CDR2 is YSLEER. CDR3 protein: CASSQDQIAGGDEQFF. In DNA, the CDR3 is TGCGCCAGCAGCCAAGATCAAATAGCGGGGGGGGATGAGCAGTTCTTC.

This chain links TRBV5-1 with TRBJ1-2, with D perhaps matching TRBD1 (5 bases). V lost 4 bases and J lost 5, with 9 bases in between. From germline, CDR1 is SGHRS and CDR2 YFSETQ. The CDR3 loop spans 12 amino acids. CDR3 protein: CASSETEYGYTF. The CDR3 DNA sequence: TGCGCCAGCAGCGAGACAGAATATGGCTACACCTTC.

The rearrangement uses TRBV3-1 (or the pseudogene TRBV3-2) and TRBJ2-4; the D is unclear. CDR3 length: 13 residues. The V gene's germline CDR1 is LGHDT and CDR2 YNNKEL (reference sequence). V shed 1 base and J shed 4 bases, with 5 bases lying between them. CDR3 sequence reads: CASSQAGKNIQYF. The CDR3 DNA is TGTGCCAGCAGCCAAGCCGGGAAAAACATTCAGTACTTC.

The chain combines TRBV19 with TRBJ1-3; TRBD1 agrees at 8 bases. Germline-derived CDR1 and CDR2 are LNHDA and SQIVND (reference sequence). J gave up 4 bases and V 6 bases, and 11 bases lay outside the gene matches. CDR3 size: 16 residues. DNA for the CDR3: TGTGCCAGTAGCCTGGATTTCGGGACAGGAGGAAACACCATATATTTT. Protein product: CASSLDFGTGGNTIYF.

The chain couples TRBV12-3 or TRBV12-4 to TRBJ1-4; D is uncertain. The CDR3 consists of 12 residues. The V and J ends lost 0 bases and 14 bases respectively, with 10 bases between them. The CDR3 here is CASSLAPRRLFF. CDR3 nucleotide sequence: TGTGCCAGCAGTTTAGCGCCTCGGAGGCTGTTTTTT.

The genes are TRBV28 and TRBJ1-2, with TRBD1 matching 7 bases. The trim removed 4 bases at V and 2 bases at J, leaving 1 base unmatched. CDR3 length: 13 residues. The germline gives CDR1 MDHEN, CDR2 SYDVKM. CDR3 loop: CASSSGQNYGYTF. CDR3 DNA sequence: TGTGCCAGCAGTTCGGGACAGAACTATGGCTACACCTTC.

This clone was seen once. This chain links TRBV10-1 with TRBJ2-3; 7 bases fit TRBD2. The V and J ends lost 3 bases and 3 bases, in that order; junction bases with no gene match: 3. The V gene's germline CDR1 is WNHNN and CDR2 SYGVQD (reference sequence). The CDR3 contains 14 residues. CDR3 residues: CASSDASGTDTQYF. The CDR3 region has the DNA TGCGCCAGCAGTGACGCTAGCGGTACAGATACGCAGTATTTT.

This chain joins TRBV6-5 and TRBJ1-6, with a weak D call TRBD1 (6 bases). V lost 2 bases, J lost 9 bases, and 17 bases lay in between. The CDR3 spans 16 residues. Per the germline V gene, CDR1 is MNHEY and CDR2 is SVGAGI. This CDR3 is CASSYGRDTSSSPLHF. The CDR3, as DNA: TGTGCCAGCAGTTACGGAAGGGACACTTCTAGTTCACCCCTCCACTTT.

The genes are TRBV2 and TRBJ1-4, with 7 bases identical to TRBD1. V dropped 5 bases and J dropped 6; count of bases not matched to a gene: 6. Germline V CDR1 and CDR2: SNHLY, FYNNEI. The CDR3 is 14 residues long. The CDR3 reads CASSRTGGDEKLFF. Written as DNA, the CDR3 is TGTGCCAGCAGTCGGACAGGCGGAGATGAAAAACTGTTTTTT.

To note about this clone: This may stem from a read error, because a much larger clone lies one nucleotide away. At the DNA level, this CDR3 is encoded by other sequences in the same sample as well. The chain combines TRBV5-1 with TRBJ1-2; D is unclear. The CDR3 consists of 12 residues. The V gene's germline CDR1 is SGHRS and CDR2 YFSETQ. Trimming took 5 bases from V and 8 from J, leaving 13 bases between them. CDR3 in DNA: TGCGCCAGCAGTTCTCCCCCAACAGGCTACACCTTC. This translates into CASSSPPTGYTF.

Judged by abundance, this clone is medium-sized. The rearrangement uses TRBV7-9 and TRBJ1-4; maybe TRBD1 (6 bases). Deletions cut 1 base from V and 0 bases from J, with 6 bases between. Germline V gene sequence: CDR1 SEHNR, CDR2 FQNEAQ (reference sequence). There are 15 residues in the CDR3. CDR3 sequence (DNA): TGTGCCAGCAGCTTAGAGGGGGCAACTAATGAAAAACTGTTTTTT. It specifies CASSLEGATNEKLFF.

This chain uses TRBV7-9 with TRBJ1-1, with TRBD1 matching over 8 bases. The CDR3 runs 15 residues. In germline, CDR1 is SEHNR, CDR2 FQNEAQ (reference sequence). The ends lost 5 bases at V and 4 bases at J; junction bases unmatched: 9. CDR3 sequence: CASSLTGTGVTEAFF. CDR3 bases: TGTGCCAGCAGCCTAACCGGGACAGGAGTCACTGAAGCTTTCTTT.

The gene calls are TRBV12-5 and TRBJ1-5, with D unclear. The V end lost 3 bases, the J end lost 3 bases, and 9 bases lay between the germline ends. The germline V gene encodes CDR1 LGHNT and CDR2 FRNRAP. The CDR3 contains 14 residues. In nucleotides, the CDR3 is TGTGCTAGTGGTTTTTCAGGCCTCAATCAGCCCCAGCATTTT. As protein: CASGFSGLNQPQHF.

The CDR3 DNA follows: TGCGCCAGCAGTGTATCAGGGGATAATTCACCCCTCCACTTT. Translation gives CASSVSGDNSPLHF. V and J are TRBV5-1 and TRBJ1-6; D perhaps matches TRBD1 (6 bases). The CDR3 spans 14 residues. V was pared by 5 bases and J by 5 bases, with 11 bases between. Germline V gene lookup returns CDR1 SGHRS and CDR2 YFSETQ.

The chain is built from TRBV10-3 and TRBJ1-2; D remains unclear. Trimming pared 11 bases from V and 0 bases from J, leaving 10 bases between. The CDR3 has 12 residues. The germline gives CDR1 ENHRY, CDR2 SYGVKD. The CDR3 sequence is CAVEGSNYGYTF. In nucleotides, the CDR3 is TGTGCCGTGGAGGGCTCTAACTATGGCTACACCTTC.

The V and J genes are TRBV25-1 and TRBJ2-7; TRBD1 aligns across 7 bases. With 2 bases clipped from V and 0 bases from J, the junction kept 7 bases outside the gene matches. This CDR3 has 16 amino acids. Per germline, CDR1 MGHDK and CDR2 SYGVNS. CDR3 residues: CASSEKGGEVSYEQYF. The CDR3 region has the DNA TGTGCCAGCAGTGAAAAAGGGGGCGAAGTCTCCTACGAGCAGTACTTC.

CDR3 protein: CASSYSFTGMNTEAFF. Written as DNA, the CDR3 is TGTGCCAGCAGTTACTCGTTTACAGGCATGAACACTGAAGCTTTCTTT. The chain has TRBV6-5 and TRBJ1-1; weak D call: TRBD1 (5 bases). Trimming removed 0 bases from V and 0 bases from J, with 11 bases in between. Germline V gene data show CDR1 as MNHEY and CDR2 as SVGAGI. The CDR3 extends over 16 amino acids.

The J gene is TRBJ1-1, the V gene TRBV29-1; D ambiguous. Trimming pared 7 bases from V and 3 bases from J, leaving 12 bases between. The CDR3 runs to 12 residues. The germline V gene encodes CDR1 SQVTM and CDR2 ANQGSEA. The DNA for the CDR3 is TGCAGCGGCGGGTCGGGTTACACTGAAGCTTTCTTT. The encoded protein is CSGGSGYTEAFF. Using reference TRBV29-1 and TRBJ1-1 for the parts outside the CDR3, the full variable domain is SAVISQKPSRDICQRGTSLTIQCQVDSQVTMMFWYRQQPGQSLTLIATANQGSEATYESGFVIDKFPISRPNLTFSTLTVSNMSPEDSSIYLCSGGSGYTEAFFGQGTRLTVV.

The chain uses TRBV19 and TRBJ1-2; 9 bases are shared with TRBD1. V lost 3 bases and J lost 6; bases outside the gene matches: 8. CDR1 and CDR2 from the germline V gene are LNHDA and SQIVND (reference sequence). The CDR3 sequence is 15 residues long. The CDR3 here is CASSIVGQGGDGYTF. The CDR3 DNA is TGTGCCAGTAGTATTGTGGGACAGGGAGGAGATGGCTACACCTTC. The full variable domain, rest sourced from reference TRBV19 and TRBJ1-2, is DGGITQSPKYLFRKEGQNVTLSCEQNLNHDAMYWYRQDPGQGLRLIYYSQIVNDFQKGDIAEGYSVSREKKESFPLTVTSAQKNPTAFYLCASSIVGQGGDGYTFGSGTRLTVV.

The J gene is TRBJ2-7, the V gene TRBV6-2 or TRBV6-3, with D tentatively TRBD2 (5 bases). This CDR3 region has 15 residues. Looked up from germline, CDR1 is MNHEY and CDR2 is SVGEGT. The V end was cut by 2 bases, the J end by 2 bases, with 13 bases between. As DNA, the CDR3 is TGTGCCAGCAGTTACGACGAAGCCGGGACCTACGAGCAGTACTTC. This codes for CASSYDEAGTYEQYF.

The chain is built from TRBV27 and TRBJ2-7, with D possibly TRBD1 on 6 matching bases. From germline, CDR1 is MNHEY and CDR2 SMNVEV (reference sequence). V was trimmed by 5 bases and J by 6 bases, leaving 11 bases between them. The CDR3 covers 12 residues. The CDR3 DNA follows: TGTGCCAGCAGTGTTACAGGGTCCGAGCAGTACTTC. Amino acids: CASSVTGSEQYF.